This TCR beta chain is drawn from a study of T cell clonality in common variable immunodeficiency. Study-level findings and limits: CVID subjects showed higher TCRbeta clonality than healthy controls. Compared with controls, CVID subjects had fewer shared TCRbeta clones.

Control and CVID samples contributed equal amounts of genomic DNA. Measured with immunoSEQ multiplex PCR; TCRdb has only the in-frame clones, and not every one. This repertoire holds fewer than 75,000 clones, and none appear only once. About this clone itself: The target antigen is unknown. The read halts 3 residues ahead of the CDR3 end, with the missing end drawn from the germline J gene.

This CDR3 has 16 residues. CDR1 and CDR2 (germline): SGHNT, YYREEE (reference sequence). V lost 3 bases and J lost 7; bases outside the gene matches: 7. The chain employs TRBV5-4 and TRBJ2-1; 13 positions match TRBD2. Sequenced sample: peripheral blood mononuclear cells. The receptor was isolated from a person aged 18 to 75 in good health. The CDR3: CASSSIGTSGDNEQFF. The part of the CDR3 DNA that was read is TGTGCCAGCAGCTCAATCGGGACTAGCGGGGATAATGAG.